What follows describes a single T cell receptor beta chain. Its antigen remains unidentified. Germline CDR1 and CDR2: LGHNA and YSLEER. The CDR3 length is 16 residues. V gave up 4 bases and J gave up 7 bases, with 20 bases separating them. The PCR was carried out with 60 Vbeta primers and 13 Jbeta primers. The repertoire was sequenced with immunoSEQ multiplex PCR; TCRdb's copy has only in-frame clones and lacks some. Seen here are some 200,000 clones, roughly 80% observed once, and the top ten hold about 1.7%. This sample is part of a study of cytomegalovirus exposure and HLA in healthy donors. Findings and limits, study-wide: Presence/absence analyses took donor sequencing depth as roughly uniform.

The sequence was obtained from a woman between 18 and 29 years old in good health and CMV-seronegative. The material sequenced was PBMCs. This chain links TRBV4-3 with TRBJ1-5, with a tentative D call TRBD1 (6 bases). CDR3 bases: TGCGCCAGCAGCCTTGACGCAGGGGCGACGGTCCAGCCCCAGCATTTT. Translating gives CASSLDAGATVQPQHF.